The 27 T cell receptor beta chains below come from one sample, sequenced in a study of T cell repertoires in cytomegalovirus infection. MiXCR was run by TCRdb on the reads, yielding one entry per CDR3 protein. The data hold nearly 550,000 distinct CDR3 sequences, with approximately 17% observed a single time. Sample: CD8+ T cells from PBMCs. Receptors originate from a human donor in good health (CMV status not recorded). Some clones in this sample may be carry-over from other donors' samples.

This clonotype appeared many times. The V and J genes are TRBV4-1 and TRBJ2-7, with a tentative D call TRBD1 (5 bases). V lost 1 base to trimming and J lost 2 bases, with 12 bases between them. The germline gives CDR1 MGHRA, CDR2 YSYEKL. The CDR3 consists of 15 residues. Here the CDR3 reads CASSQGGSGTYEQYF. CDR3 nucleotides: TGCGCCAGCAGCCAAGGCGGTTCAGGGACCTACGAGCAGTACTTC.

The chain is built from TRBV6-1 and TRBJ1-1, with D possibly TRBD1 on 5 matching bases. Trimming pared 3 bases from V and 1 base from J, leaving 12 bases between. Germline V CDR1 and CDR2: MNHNS, SASEGT. The CDR3 runs 15 residues. In DNA, the CDR3 is TGTGCCAGCAGTGACCCGGGACGAAGGAACACTGAAGCTTTCTTT. It codes for CASSDPGRRNTEAFF.

With regard to this clonotype: A single base separates this from a much larger clone, so it may be a read error. This sequence joins TRBV19 and TRBJ2-7, with unresolved D. This CDR3 comprises 15 residues. CDR1 and CDR2 from the germline V gene are LNHDA and SQIVND (reference sequence). The CDR3 region has the DNA TGTGCCAGTAGTATGACGCGAAATTTCTCCTACGAGAAGTACTTC. The encoded protein is CASSMTRNFSYEKYF.

V gene TRBV6-5 combines with J gene TRBJ2-1, with 7 bases lining up with TRBD2. Per germline, CDR1 MNHEY and CDR2 SVGAGI. The CDR3 covers 17 residues. V lost 2 bases, J lost 5 bases, and 12 bases stayed unmatched. This chain's CDR3 is CASSYLTSESPHNEQFF. Here the CDR3 DNA reads TGTGCCAGCAGTTACCTTACTAGCGAATCCCCCCACAATGAGCAGTTCTTC.

Many counts were recorded for this clonotype. V gene TRBV11-2 combines with J gene TRBJ2-2, with TRBD1 matching over 7 bases. This CDR3 region has 15 residues. Germline CDR1 and CDR2: SGHAT and FQNNGV. The V gene end was trimmed by 1 base and the J gene end by 5 bases; junction bases not matched to a gene: 4. Written as DNA, the CDR3 is TGTGCCAGCAGCTTAGGGACAGGCCGTACCGGGGAGCTGTTTTTT. Translating gives CASSLGTGRTGELFF.

A few counts support this clonotype. This sequence joins TRBV2 and TRBJ2-7; D is unclear. Trimming removed 2 bases from V and 2 bases from J, with 4 bases in between. Germline V gene lookup returns CDR1 SNHLY and CDR2 FYNNEI. This CDR3 is 12 amino acids long. The DNA of the CDR3 is TGTGCCAGCAGTGAACGGCCCTACGAGCAGTACTTC. Translation: CASSERPYEQYF.

This clonotype was picked up a small number of times. J is TRBJ2-7 and V is TRBV27; 8 positions agree with TRBD2. J gave up 2 bases and V 7 bases, and 10 bases lay outside the gene matches. Germline V gene data show CDR1 as MNHEY and CDR2 as SMNVEV (reference sequence). The CDR3 totals 15 residues. The CDR3 coding sequence is TGTGCCAGCAACCCGATAGCGGGGATAACCTACGAGCAGTACTTC. This codes for CASNPIAGITYEQYF.

In this sample, this clonotype turned up many times. The rearrangement uses TRBV7-9 and TRBJ1-5; TRBD1 agrees at 8 bases. V lost 4 bases and J lost 4; bases outside the gene matches: 3. This CDR3 has 14 amino acids. Germline CDR1 and CDR2: SEHNR and FQNEAQ (reference sequence). The CDR3 nucleotides are TGTGCCAGCAGCTACGGACAGGGAAATCAGCCCCAGCATTTT. Residues: CASSYGQGNQPQHF.

The V gene is TRBV28, the J gene TRBJ2-7, with 8 nucleotides matching TRBD2. CDR1 and CDR2 (germline): MDHEN, SYDVKM. V gave up 10 bases and J gave up 2 bases; unmatched junction bases: 19. CDR3 length: 17 residues. The CDR3 region is CATSPDGRALEAYEQYF. As DNA, the CDR3 is TGTGCCACCTCCCCGGACGGGAGGGCCCTCGAGGCCTACGAGCAGTACTTC.

The chain uses TRBV6-2 or TRBV6-3 and TRBJ2-7; D might be TRBD2 (5 bases). The CDR3 runs 12 residues. Looked up from germline, CDR1 is MNHEY and CDR2 is SVGEGT. Trimming cost V 6 bases and J 4 bases, with 10 bases left between them. CDR3 protein: CASSGNVYEQYF. DNA for the CDR3: TGTGCCAGCAGCGGGAACGTGTACGAGCAGTACTTC.

In its sample, this clonotype was seen many times. The rearrangement links TRBV14 to TRBJ1-2, with 8 bases matching TRBD1. Trimming cost V 2 bases and J 8 bases; bases outside gene matches: 7. CDR3 size: 14 residues. CDR1 and CDR2 (germline): SGHDN, FVKESK. The CDR3 DNA follows: TGTGCCAGCAGCCAATGGCAGGGGGCTGGAGGCTACACCTTC. Protein sequence: CASSQWQGAGGYTF.

The gene calls are TRBV11-2 and TRBJ1-1, with a tentative D call TRBD1 (6 bases). Germline-derived CDR1 and CDR2 are SGHAT and FQNNGV. Trimming left V 2 bases short and J 6 bases short, with 10 bases between. This CDR3 has 13 residues. CDR3 coding DNA: TGTGCCAGCAGCTTATGGGGGCAGGCTGAAGCTTTCTTT. Amino acids: CASSLWGQAEAFF.

This clonotype was counted ten times or more. The chain combines TRBV11-2 with TRBJ1-6, with a weak D call TRBD1 (6 bases). The CDR3 runs 15 residues. Germline CDR1 is SGHAT and CDR2 is FQNNGV. The germline V and J ends were trimmed by 5 bases and 7 bases, with 15 bases remaining between them. The chain's CDR3 is CASSKNPGANSPLHF. The DNA of the CDR3 is TGTGCCAGCAGCAAAAACCCGGGGGCGAATTCACCCCTCCACTTT.

The CDR3 loop reads CASRDTGTGDNEQFF. The CDR3 DNA follows: TGTGCCAGCAGAGATACCGGGACCGGGGACAATGAGCAGTTCTTC. V is TRBV5-6 and J is TRBJ2-1; either TRBD1 or TRBD2 may supply D (5 bases each). This CDR3 comprises 15 residues. Trimming removed 5 bases from V and 5 bases from J, with 17 bases in between. Per the germline V gene, CDR1 is SGHDT and CDR2 is YYEEEE.

This clonotype was picked up a small number of times. The chain joins TRBV29-1 to TRBJ2-1, with D possibly TRBD2 on 5 matching bases. Germline assignment: CDR1 SQVTM and CDR2 ANQGSEA. This CDR3 is 12 amino acids long. V was shortened by 7 bases and J by 7 bases, with 14 bases between the two germline ends. The CDR3 loop reads CSARGSSNEQFF. DNA for the CDR3: TGCAGCGCCCGAGGGAGCTCGAATGAGCAGTTCTTC.

This clonotype showed up just a few times. The chain uses TRBV9 and TRBJ1-2; D is uncertain. The CDR3 covers 14 residues. The V end was cut by 2 bases, the J end by 5 bases, with 13 bases between. Germline V lookup: CDR1 SGDLS, CDR2 YYNGEE. The CDR3 sequence is CASSVSWRAYGYTF. The DNA of the CDR3 is TGTGCCAGCAGCGTCTCGTGGCGAGCGTATGGCTACACCTTC.

This chain links TRBV19 with TRBJ2-1; 7 bases map to TRBD2. With V trimmed by 3 bases and J by 7 bases, 9 bases remained unmatched. The CDR3 is 15 residues long. CDR1 is LNHDA and CDR2 is SQIVND in the germline V gene (reference sequence). The CDR3 nucleotides read TGTGCCAGTAGTATCTCTAGCGGTTTGGGGAATGAGCAGTTCTTC. It translates to CASSISSGLGNEQFF.

This clonotype was counted at least ten times. The chain joins TRBV7-8 to TRBJ2-3, with D perhaps matching TRBD2 (6 bases). Deletions cut 4 bases from V and 0 bases from J, with 11 bases between. CDR1 and CDR2 (germline): SGHVS, FQNEAQ. The CDR3 covers 15 residues. CDR3 amino acids: CASSSFRGSTDTQYF. DNA for the CDR3: TGTGCCAGCAGCTCCTTTCGGGGGAGCACAGATACGCAGTATTTT. The complete variable domain, with remaining parts taken from reference TRBV7-8 and TRBJ2-3, reads GAGVSQSPRYKVAKRGQDVALRCDPISGHVSLFWYQQALGQGPEFLTYFQNEAQLDKSGLPSDRFFAERPEGSVSTLKIQRTQQEDSAVYLCASSSFRGSTDTQYFGPGTRLTVL.

The chain combines TRBV11-2 with TRBJ1-4, with a tentative D call TRBD1 (6 bases). Germline lookup yields CDR1 SGHAT and CDR2 FQNNGV. V lost 0 bases, J lost 8 bases, and 22 bases lay in between. This CDR3 has 18 residues. This chain's CDR3 is CASSLDLSSKGVREKLFF. The CDR3 DNA follows: TGTGCCAGCAGCTTAGATCTGAGTAGCAAGGGGGTTCGGGAAAAACTGTTTTTT.

The sample holds a few counts of this clonotype. The V call is TRBV20-1, the J call TRBJ2-7; a possible D gene is TRBD2 (7 bases). The CDR3 consists of 15 residues. The V end was cut by 1 base, the J end by 0 bases, with 13 bases between. Germline V gene sequence: CDR1 DFQATT, CDR2 SNEGSKA (reference sequence). The CDR3 nucleotides read TGCAGTGCTAGAGGTGGGGGGGGCTCCTCCTACGAGCAGTACTTC. This codes for CSARGGGGSSYEQYF.

This clonotype appeared many times. The J gene is TRBJ1-5, the V gene TRBV27, with D tentatively TRBD1 (5 bases). CDR3 length: 16 amino acids. Trimming removed 5 bases at V and 4 bases at J, with 18 bases between. CDR1 and CDR2 from the germline V gene are MNHEY and SMNVEV (reference sequence). CDR3 sequence: CASSIDSPGGNQPQHF. DNA for the CDR3: TGTGCCAGCAGTATTGACAGCCCGGGGGGTAATCAGCCCCAGCATTTT.

This clonotype was detected many times. J is TRBJ1-3 and V is TRBV12-5; D not certain. Germline CDR1 is LGHNT and CDR2 is FRNRAP. Trimming stripped 0 bases from V and 4 bases from J, with 7 bases between. The CDR3 consists of 14 residues. As DNA, the CDR3 is TGTGCTAGTGGTTTGGTAGGACTCGGAAACACCATATATTTT. It encodes CASGLVGLGNTIYF.

V gene TRBV20-1 combines with J gene TRBJ1-5; 9 bases line up with TRBD1. CDR1 and CDR2 from the germline V gene are DFQATT and SNEGSKA (reference sequence). There are 14 residues in the CDR3. V lost 6 bases, J lost 3 bases, and 6 bases stayed unmatched. This chain's CDR3 is CSAAGQGFNQPQHF. CDR3 nucleotides: TGCAGTGCCGCAGGACAGGGGTTCAATCAGCCCCAGCATTTT.

This clonotype occurred many times. V and J are TRBV6-1 and TRBJ2-2, with D perhaps assigned TRBD1 or TRBD2 (5 bases each). Between the trimmed V and J ends, which lost 2 bases and 3 bases, there was a span of 16 bases. The CDR3 runs to 17 residues. Per the germline V gene, CDR1 is MNHNS and CDR2 is SASEGT. The CDR3 sequence: CASSEFPRGQHTGELFF. CDR3 bases: TGTGCCAGCAGTGAATTTCCGAGGGGTCAACACACCGGGGAGCTGTTTTTT.

This clonotype was seen ten or more times. The rearrangement uses TRBV7-9 and TRBJ2-7; D is possibly TRBD2 (6 bases). The V gene's germline CDR1 is SEHNR and CDR2 FQNEAQ (reference sequence). V dropped 5 bases and J dropped 3 bases, with 14 bases sitting between them. This CDR3 is built from 14 residues. This CDR3 reads CASSPPGEGYEQYF. CDR3 nucleotide sequence: TGTGCCAGCAGCCCCCCGGGAGAAGGCTACGAGCAGTACTTC.

Comments on this clonotype: This may arise from a read error, as a much more abundant clone is one base away. The CDR3 reads CASSTGMNTDAFF. Here the CDR3 DNA reads TGTGCCAGCTCGACGGGCATGAACACTGATGCTTTCTTT. The chain joins TRBV7-1 to TRBJ1-1; D call uncertain. TRBV7-1 is given ORF status, its function remaining uncertain. CDR3 size: 13 residues.

This clonotype was counted between two and nine times. V usage is TRBV2 and J usage is TRBJ1-2; TRBD1 might be the D (6 bases). This CDR3 has 14 residues. CDR1 SNHLY and CDR2 FYNNEI come from the germline V gene. Trimming stripped 7 bases from V and 3 bases from J, with 15 bases between. CDR3 sequence (DNA): TGTGCCAGCATTCGGGGGGCGCGGGACTATGGCTACACCTTC. It codes for CASIRGARDYGYTF.